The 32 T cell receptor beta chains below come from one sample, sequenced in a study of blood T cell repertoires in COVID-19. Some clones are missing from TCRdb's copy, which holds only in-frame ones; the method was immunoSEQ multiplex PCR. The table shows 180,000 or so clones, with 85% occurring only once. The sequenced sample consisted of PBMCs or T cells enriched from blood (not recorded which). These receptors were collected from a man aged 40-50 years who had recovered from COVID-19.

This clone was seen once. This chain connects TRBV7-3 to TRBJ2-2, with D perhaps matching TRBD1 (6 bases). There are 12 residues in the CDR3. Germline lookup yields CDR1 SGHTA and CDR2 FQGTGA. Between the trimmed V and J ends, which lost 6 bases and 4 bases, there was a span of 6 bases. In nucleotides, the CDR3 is TGTGCCAGCAGAGGGGGCACCGGGGAGCTGTTTTTT. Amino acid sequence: CASRGGTGELFF.

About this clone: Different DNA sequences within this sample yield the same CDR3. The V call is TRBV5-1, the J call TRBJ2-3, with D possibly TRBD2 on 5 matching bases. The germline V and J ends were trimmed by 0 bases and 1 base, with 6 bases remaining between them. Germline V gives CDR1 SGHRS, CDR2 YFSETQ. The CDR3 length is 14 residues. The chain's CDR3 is CASSLGGRTDTQYF. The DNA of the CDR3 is TGCGCCAGCAGCTTGGGCGGGCGCACAGATACGCAGTATTTT. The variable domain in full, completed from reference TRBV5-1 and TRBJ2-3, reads KAGVTQTPRYLIKTRGQQVTLSCSPISGHRSVSWYQQTPGQGLQFLFEYFSETQRNKGNFPGRFSGRQFSNSRSEMNVSTLELGDSALYLCASSLGGRTDTQYFGPGTRLTVL.

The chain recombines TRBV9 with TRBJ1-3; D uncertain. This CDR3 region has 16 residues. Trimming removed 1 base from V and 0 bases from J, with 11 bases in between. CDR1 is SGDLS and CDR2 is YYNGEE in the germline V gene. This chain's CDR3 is CASSVQDKTSGNTIYF. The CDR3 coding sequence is TGTGCCAGCAGCGTACAAGACAAGACCTCTGGAAACACCATATATTTT.

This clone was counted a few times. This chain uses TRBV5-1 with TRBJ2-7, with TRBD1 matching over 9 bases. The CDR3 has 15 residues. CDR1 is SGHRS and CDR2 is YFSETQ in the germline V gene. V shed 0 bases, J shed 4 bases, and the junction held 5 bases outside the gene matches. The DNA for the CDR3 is TGCGCCAGCAGCTTGGGAGGGACAGGGATGTACGAGCAGTACTTC. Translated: CASSLGGTGMYEQYF.

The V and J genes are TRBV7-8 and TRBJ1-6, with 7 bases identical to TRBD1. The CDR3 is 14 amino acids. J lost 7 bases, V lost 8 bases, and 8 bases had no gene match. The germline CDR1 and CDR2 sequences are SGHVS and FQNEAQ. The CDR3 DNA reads TGTGCCAGCTCGATCGGGACAGACAATTCACCCCTCCACTTT. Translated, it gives CASSIGTDNSPLHF.

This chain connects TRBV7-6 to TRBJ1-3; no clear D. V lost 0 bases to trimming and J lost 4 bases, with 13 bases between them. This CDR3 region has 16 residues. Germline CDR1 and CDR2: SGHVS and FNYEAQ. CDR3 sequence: CASSLARHITGNTIYF. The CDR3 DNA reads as TGTGCCAGCAGCTTAGCGAGACACATAACGGGAAACACCATATATTTT.

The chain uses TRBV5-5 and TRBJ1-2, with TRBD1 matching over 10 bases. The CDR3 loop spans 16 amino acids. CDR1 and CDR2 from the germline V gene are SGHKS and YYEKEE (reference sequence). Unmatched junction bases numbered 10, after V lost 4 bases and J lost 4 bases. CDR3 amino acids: CASSTRLTGGIYGYTF. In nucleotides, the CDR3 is TGTGCCAGCAGCACCCGTTTGACAGGGGGCATCTATGGCTACACCTTC.

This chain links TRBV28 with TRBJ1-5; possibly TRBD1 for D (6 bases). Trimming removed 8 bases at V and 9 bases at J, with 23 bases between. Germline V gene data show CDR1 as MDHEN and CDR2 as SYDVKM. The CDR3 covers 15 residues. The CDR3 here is CASLLGSGARGPQHF. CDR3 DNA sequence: TGTGCCAGCTTATTAGGGTCAGGGGCCCGGGGGCCCCAGCATTTT.

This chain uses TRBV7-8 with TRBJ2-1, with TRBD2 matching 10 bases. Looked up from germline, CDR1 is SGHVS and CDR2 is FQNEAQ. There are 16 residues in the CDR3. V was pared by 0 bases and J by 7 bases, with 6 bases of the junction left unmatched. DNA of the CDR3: TGTGCCAGCAGCTTAGCTCTAGCGGGGGTTAGTAATGAGCAGTTCTTC. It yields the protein CASSLALAGVSNEQFF.

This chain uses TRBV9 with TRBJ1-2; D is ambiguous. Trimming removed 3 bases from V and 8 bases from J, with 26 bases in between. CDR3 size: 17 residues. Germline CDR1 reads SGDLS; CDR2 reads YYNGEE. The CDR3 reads CASSAPARGEEAKGYTF. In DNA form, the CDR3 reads TGTGCCAGCAGCGCACCGGCCCGTGGGGAGGAAGCTAAGGGCTACACCTTC.

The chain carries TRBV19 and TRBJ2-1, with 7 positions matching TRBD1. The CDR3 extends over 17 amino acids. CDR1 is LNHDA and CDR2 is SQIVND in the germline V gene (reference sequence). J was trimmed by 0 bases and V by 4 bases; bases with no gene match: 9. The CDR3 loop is CASSKDRSYSSYNEQFF. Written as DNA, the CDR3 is TGTGCCAGTAGTAAGGACAGGTCTTATAGCTCCTACAATGAGCAGTTCTTC.

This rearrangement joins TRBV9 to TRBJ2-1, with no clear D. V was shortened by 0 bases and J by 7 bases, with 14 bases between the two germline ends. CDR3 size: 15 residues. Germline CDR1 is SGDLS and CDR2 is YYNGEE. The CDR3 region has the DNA TGTGCCAGCAGCGTAGAATTTAGTCTGGTGAATGAGCAGTTCTTC. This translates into CASSVEFSLVNEQFF.

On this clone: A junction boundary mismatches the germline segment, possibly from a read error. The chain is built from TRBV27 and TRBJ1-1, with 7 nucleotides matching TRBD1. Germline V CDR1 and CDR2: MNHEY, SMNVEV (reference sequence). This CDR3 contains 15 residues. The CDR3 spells CASGLTGVWMTEAFF. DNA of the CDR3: TGTGCCAGCGGTTTAACAGGGGTATGGATGACTGAAGCTTTCTTT.

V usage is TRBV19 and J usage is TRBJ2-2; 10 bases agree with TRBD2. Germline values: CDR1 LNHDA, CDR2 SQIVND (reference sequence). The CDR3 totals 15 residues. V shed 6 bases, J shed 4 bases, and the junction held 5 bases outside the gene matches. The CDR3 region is CASSPGLASTGELFF. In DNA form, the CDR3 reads TGTGCCAGTAGCCCGGGACTAGCGAGCACCGGGGAGCTGTTTTTT.

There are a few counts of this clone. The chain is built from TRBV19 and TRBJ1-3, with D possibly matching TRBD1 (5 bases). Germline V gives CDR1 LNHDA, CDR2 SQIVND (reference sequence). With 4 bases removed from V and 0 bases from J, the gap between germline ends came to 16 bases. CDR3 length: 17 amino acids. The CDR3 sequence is CASSTLRQSYSGNTIYF. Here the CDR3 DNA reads TGTGCCAGTAGTACCCTCAGACAGTCGTACTCTGGAAACACCATATATTTT.

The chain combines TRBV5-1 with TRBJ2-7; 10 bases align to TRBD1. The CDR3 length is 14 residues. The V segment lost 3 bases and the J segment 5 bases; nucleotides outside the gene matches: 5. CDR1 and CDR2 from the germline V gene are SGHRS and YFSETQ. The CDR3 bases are TGCGCCAGCAGCTCCGGGACAGGGGTCGACGAGCAGTACTTC. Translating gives CASSSGTGVDEQYF.

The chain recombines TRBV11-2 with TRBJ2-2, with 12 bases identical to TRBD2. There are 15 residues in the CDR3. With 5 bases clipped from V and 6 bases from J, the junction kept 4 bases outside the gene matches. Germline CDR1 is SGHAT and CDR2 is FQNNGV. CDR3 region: CASSLGLAGPGELFF. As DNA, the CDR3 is TGTGCCAGCAGCCTCGGACTAGCGGGACCCGGGGAGCTGTTTTTT. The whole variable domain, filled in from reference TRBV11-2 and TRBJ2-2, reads EAGVAQSPRYKIIEKRQSVAFWCNPISGHATLYWYQQILGQGPKLLIQFQNNGVVDDSQLPKDRFSAERLKGVDSTLKIQPAKLEDSAVYLCASSLGLAGPGELFFGEGSRLTVL.

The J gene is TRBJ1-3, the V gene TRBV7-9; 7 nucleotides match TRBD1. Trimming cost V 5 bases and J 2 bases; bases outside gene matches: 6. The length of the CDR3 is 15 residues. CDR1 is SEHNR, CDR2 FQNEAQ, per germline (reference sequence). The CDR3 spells CASSPTGTAGNTIYF. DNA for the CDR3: TGTGCCAGCAGCCCCACCGGGACAGCTGGAAACACCATATATTTT.

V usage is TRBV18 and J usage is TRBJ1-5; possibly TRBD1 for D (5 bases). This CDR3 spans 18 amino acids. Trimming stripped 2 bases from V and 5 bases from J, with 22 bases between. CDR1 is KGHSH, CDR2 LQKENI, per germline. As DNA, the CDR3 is TGTGCCAGCTCACCATTCGGTTCGGGTGGCAGGGTGGATCAGCCCCAGCATTTT. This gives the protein CASSPFGSGGRVDQPQHF. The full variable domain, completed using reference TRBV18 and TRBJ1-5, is NAGVMQNPRHLVRRRGQEARLRCSPMKGHSHVYWYRQLPEEGLKFMVYLQKENIIDESGMPKERFSAEFPKEGPSILRIQQVVRGDSAAYFCASSPFGSGGRVDQPQHFGDGTRLSIL.

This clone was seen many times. CDR3 residues: CASSLAGQGTGNTIYF. In DNA form, the CDR3 reads TGTGCCAGCAGCTTAGCGGGACAGGGGACTGGAAACACCATATATTTT. The V gene is TRBV7-2, the J gene TRBJ1-3; the match to TRBD1 covers 10 bases. Unmatched junction bases numbered 1, after V lost 0 bases and J lost 2 bases. Germline lookup yields CDR1 SGHTA and CDR2 FQGNSA. This CDR3 is 16 amino acids long.

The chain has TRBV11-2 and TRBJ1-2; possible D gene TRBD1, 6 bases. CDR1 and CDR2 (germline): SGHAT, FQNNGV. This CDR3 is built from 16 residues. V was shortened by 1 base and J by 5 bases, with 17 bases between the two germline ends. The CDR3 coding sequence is TGTGCCAGCAGCTTAGGAACTAACACAGGGAAGTATGGCTACACCTTC. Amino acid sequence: CASSLGTNTGKYGYTF. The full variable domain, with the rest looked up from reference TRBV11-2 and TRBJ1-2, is EAGVAQSPRYKIIEKRQSVAFWCNPISGHATLYWYQQILGQGPKLLIQFQNNGVVDDSQLPKDRFSAERLKGVDSTLKIQPAKLEDSAVYLCASSLGTNTGKYGYTFGSGTRLTVV.

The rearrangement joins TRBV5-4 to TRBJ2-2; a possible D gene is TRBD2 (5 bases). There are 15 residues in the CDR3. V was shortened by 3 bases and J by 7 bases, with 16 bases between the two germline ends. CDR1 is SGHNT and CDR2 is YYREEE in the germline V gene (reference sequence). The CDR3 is CASSSLLGLGGELFF. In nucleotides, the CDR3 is TGTGCCAGCAGCTCCTTACTAGGATTGGGCGGGGAGCTGTTTTTT.

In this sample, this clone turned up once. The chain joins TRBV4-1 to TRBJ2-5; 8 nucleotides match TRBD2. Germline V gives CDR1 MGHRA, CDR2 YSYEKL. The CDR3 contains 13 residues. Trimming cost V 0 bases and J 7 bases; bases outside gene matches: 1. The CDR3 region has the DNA TGCGCCAGCAGCCAAGACGGGGGGGTGACCCAGTACTTC. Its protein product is CASSQDGGVTQYF.

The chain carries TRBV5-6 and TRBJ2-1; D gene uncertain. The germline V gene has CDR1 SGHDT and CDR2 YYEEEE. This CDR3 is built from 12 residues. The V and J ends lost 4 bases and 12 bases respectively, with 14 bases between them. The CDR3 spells CASSQWARAQFF. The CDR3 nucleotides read TGTGCCAGCAGCCAATGGGCCCGAGCGCAGTTCTTC.

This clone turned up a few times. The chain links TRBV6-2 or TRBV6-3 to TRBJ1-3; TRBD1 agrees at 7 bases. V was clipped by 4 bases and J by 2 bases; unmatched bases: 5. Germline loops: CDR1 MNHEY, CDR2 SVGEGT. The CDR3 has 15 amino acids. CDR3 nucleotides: TGTGCCAGCAGTTCCCCAGGGGGGACTGGAAACACCATATATTTT. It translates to CASSSPGGTGNTIYF.

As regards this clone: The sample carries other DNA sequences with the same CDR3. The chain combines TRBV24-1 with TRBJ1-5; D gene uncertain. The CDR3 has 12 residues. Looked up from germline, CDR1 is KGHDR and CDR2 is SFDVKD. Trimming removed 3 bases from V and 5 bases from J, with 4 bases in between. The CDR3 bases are TGTGCCACCAGTGATCGGGATCAGCCCCAGCATTTT. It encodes CATSDRDQPQHF.

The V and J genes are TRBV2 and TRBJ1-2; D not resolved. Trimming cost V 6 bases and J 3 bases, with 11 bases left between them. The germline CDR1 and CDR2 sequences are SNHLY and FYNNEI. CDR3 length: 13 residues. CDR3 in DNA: TGTGCCAGCAGCCCTGCGGGAGACTATGGCTACACCTTC. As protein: CASSPAGDYGYTF. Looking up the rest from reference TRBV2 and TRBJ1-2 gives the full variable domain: EPEVTQTPSHQVTQMGQEVILRCVPISNHLYFYWYRQILGQKVEFLVSFYNNEISEKSEIFDDQFSVERPDGSNFTLKIRSTKLEDSAMYFCASSPAGDYGYTFGSGTRLTVV.

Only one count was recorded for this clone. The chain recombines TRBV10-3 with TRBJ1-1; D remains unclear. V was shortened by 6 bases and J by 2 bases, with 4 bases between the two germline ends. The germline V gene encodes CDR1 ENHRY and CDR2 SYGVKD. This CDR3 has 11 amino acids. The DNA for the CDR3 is TGTGCCATCAGCTCTAACACTGAAGCTTTCTTT. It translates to CAISSNTEAFF.

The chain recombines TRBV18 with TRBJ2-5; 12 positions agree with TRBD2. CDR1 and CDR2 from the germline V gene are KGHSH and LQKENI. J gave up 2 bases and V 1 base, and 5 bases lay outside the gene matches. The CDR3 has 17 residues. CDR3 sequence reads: CASSPQGLAGFQETQYF. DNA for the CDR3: TGTGCCAGCTCACCACAGGGACTAGCGGGCTTTCAAGAGACCCAGTACTTC.

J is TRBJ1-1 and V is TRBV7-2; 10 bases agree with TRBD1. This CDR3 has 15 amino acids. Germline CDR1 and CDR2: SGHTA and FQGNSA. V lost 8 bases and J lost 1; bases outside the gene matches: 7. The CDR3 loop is CASRTGTGENTEAFF. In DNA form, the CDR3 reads TGTGCCAGCCGTACCGGGACAGGGGAGAACACTGAAGCTTTCTTT. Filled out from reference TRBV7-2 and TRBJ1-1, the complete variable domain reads GAGVSQSPSNKVTEKGKDVELRCDPISGHTALYWYRQSLGQGLEFLIYFQGNSAPDKSGLPSDRFSAERTGGSVSTLTIQRTQQEDSAVYLCASRTGTGENTEAFFGQGTRLTVV.

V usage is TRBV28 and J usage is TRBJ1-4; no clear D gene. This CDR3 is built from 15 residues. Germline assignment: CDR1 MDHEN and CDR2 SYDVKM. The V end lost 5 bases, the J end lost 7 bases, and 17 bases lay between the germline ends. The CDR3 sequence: CASSDQTFLVEKLFF. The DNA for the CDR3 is TGTGCCAGCAGTGACCAGACATTTTTAGTTGAAAAACTGTTTTTT.

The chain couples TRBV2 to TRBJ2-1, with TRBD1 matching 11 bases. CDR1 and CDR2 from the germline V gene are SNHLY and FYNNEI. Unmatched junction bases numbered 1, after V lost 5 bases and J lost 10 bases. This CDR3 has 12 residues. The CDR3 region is CASSWDRGEQFF. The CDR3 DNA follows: TGTGCCAGCAGTTGGGACAGGGGGGAGCAGTTCTTC.